This entry lists 32 T cell receptor beta chains sequenced from one sample in a study of vaccination and CD4 T cells after COVID-19. Their antigens are not known. Cultured CD4+ T cells had their DNA profiled by the Oncomine TCR Beta short-read assay. TCRdb analysed the PCR reads with MiXCR anew, one entry per CDR3 protein. The sample contains about 7,000 distinct CDR3 sequences, 25% to 30% of which appear only once. Described treatment: roughly 10-day PBMC culture with coronavirus spike peptide pools or control peptides (ViraFEST assay). Unexposed donor CD4+ T cells predated the COVID-19 pandemic, collected 2011-2018. The sequenced sample was CD4+ T cells from blood, cultured in vitro. The receptor set was obtained from a human donor in good health.

The CDR3 region has the DNA TGCAGTGCTCCTGGACAGGGTGAAGCTGGGGCCAACGTCCTGACTTTC. This encodes CSAPGQGEAGANVLTF. V is TRBV20-1 and J is TRBJ2-6; 8 bases are a match to TRBD1. The junction had 8 bases not matched to a gene; V was cut back by 5 bases and J by 2 bases. Germline V CDR1 and CDR2: DFQATT, SNEGSKA (reference sequence). The CDR3 covers 16 residues.

The J gene is TRBJ1-2, the V gene TRBV2; 9 positions agree with TRBD1. CDR1 SNHLY and CDR2 FYNNEI come from the germline V gene. Trimming took 9 bases from V and 6 from J; bases not matched to a gene: 8. The CDR3 has 13 residues. The CDR3 region has the DNA TGTGCCAGGGGTCTCGGGACAGGGAATGGCTACACCTTC. It translates to CARGLGTGNGYTF.

The chain is built from TRBV7-9 and TRBJ2-3; 8 bases are shared with TRBD2. The CDR3 runs 15 residues. V lost 10 bases to trimming and J lost 3 bases; unmatched junction nucleotides: 12. Germline loops: CDR1 SEHNR, CDR2 FQNEAQ (reference sequence). The CDR3 sequence is CAKSGGNISTDTQYF. The CDR3 DNA reads TGTGCCAAATCGGGGGGGAATATTTCAACAGATACGCAGTATTTT.

The chain recombines TRBV30 with TRBJ2-1; D uncertain. V gave up 6 bases and J gave up 7 bases, with 7 bases separating them. The CDR3 runs 10 residues. CDR1 and CDR2 (germline): GTSNPN, SVGIG (reference sequence). The CDR3 DNA reads TGTGCCTGCCGAGGAAATGAGCAGTTCTTC. It encodes CACRGNEQFF.

The chain carries TRBV5-1 and TRBJ1-1; D is unclear. CDR1 SGHRS and CDR2 YFSETQ come from the germline V gene. The CDR3 is 13 amino acids. V lost 3 bases, J lost 1 base, and 7 bases lay in between. The DNA of the CDR3 is TGCGCCAGCAGCTCCGGTGAGAACACTGAAGCTTTCTTT. Translating it yields CASSSGENTEAFF.

The chain carries TRBV20-1 and TRBJ1-2, with TRBD1 as a possible D gene (5 bases). This CDR3 spans 18 amino acids. The V end was cut by 6 bases, the J end by 0 bases, with 26 bases between. Germline loops: CDR1 DFQATT, CDR2 SNEGSKA (reference sequence). CDR3 in DNA: TGCAGTGCGCATGCAACCGGAACAGGCTCCCCCTCTAACTATGGCTACACCTTC. It specifies CSAHATGTGSPSNYGYTF.

This clonotype was detected a few times. This chain joins TRBV4-2 and TRBJ1-6; D uncertain. Trimming took 3 bases from V and 0 from J, leaving 6 bases between them. There are 15 residues in the CDR3. The V gene's germline CDR1 is LGHNA and CDR2 YNFKEQ. Here the CDR3 reads CASSQGISYNSPLHF. The CDR3 coding sequence is TGTGCCAGCAGCCAGGGGATCTCCTATAATTCACCCCTCCACTTT.

This chain connects TRBV30 to TRBJ1-1; no reliable D call. This CDR3 has 10 amino acids. Germline assignment: CDR1 GTSNPN and CDR2 SVGIG (reference sequence). Deletions cut 6 bases from V and 6 bases from J, with 8 bases between. The DNA for the CDR3 is TGTGCCTGTTACTACCCTGAAGCTTTCTTT. Translating it yields CACYYPEAFF.

The rearrangement joins TRBV10-2 to TRBJ1-5; 9 bases line up with TRBD1. The junction had 6 bases not matched to a gene; V was cut back by 6 bases and J by 3 bases. Germline lookup yields CDR1 WSHSY and CDR2 SAAADI. This CDR3 is built from 15 residues. Written as DNA, the CDR3 is TGCGCCAGCAGGACGGGACAGGGTGTCAATCAGCCCCAGCATTTT. Translated: CASRTGQGVNQPQHF.

The V and J genes are TRBV6-1 and TRBJ1-1; a possible D gene is TRBD1 (6 bases). Trimming left V 6 bases short and J 0 bases short, with 11 bases between. Germline CDR1 is MNHNS and CDR2 is SASEGT. This CDR3 has 14 residues. CDR3 in DNA: TGTGCCAGCAGGGATACAGGGTTGAACACTGAAGCTTTCTTT. Translating gives CASRDTGLNTEAFF.

This clonotype was seen only a few times. The chain links TRBV20-1 to TRBJ2-7, with 10 bases that match TRBD1. Germline lookup yields CDR1 DFQATT and CDR2 SNEGSKA (reference sequence). The CDR3 runs to 15 residues. V was clipped by 7 bases and J by 2 bases; unmatched bases: 11. The CDR3 sequence is CSVIRSGQGTYEQYF. The CDR3 bases are TGCAGTGTTATACGTTCGGGACAGGGGACCTACGAGCAGTACTTC.

The chain links TRBV19 to TRBJ2-3; D unclear. The CDR3 extends over 14 amino acids. The germline V gene has CDR1 LNHDA and CDR2 SQIVND (reference sequence). V shed 4 bases and J shed 2 bases, with 10 bases lying between them. CDR3 in amino acids: CASSRPGDTDTQYF. Here the CDR3 DNA reads TGTGCCAGTAGTAGGCCCGGAGACACAGATACGCAGTATTTT.

This clonotype was recorded a few times. CDR3 coding DNA: TGTGCCAGCACCACAACCCTGAGGGAGCAGTACTTC. Its protein is CASTTTLREQYF. V is TRBV7-8 and J is TRBJ2-7; D ambiguous. Per germline, CDR1 SGHVS and CDR2 FQNEAQ. V was clipped by 7 bases and J by 7 bases, with 14 bases between them. The CDR3 has 12 amino acids. The full variable domain, with the rest looked up from reference TRBV7-8 and TRBJ2-7, is GAGVSQSPRYKVAKRGQDVALRCDPISGHVSLFWYQQALGQGPEFLTYFQNEAQLDKSGLPSDRFFAERPEGSVSTLKIQRTQQEDSAVYLCASTTTLREQYFGPGTRLTVT.

CDR3 sequence (DNA): TGCGCCAGCAGCTTGCTGGGTTTCCACGGGAACACTGAAGCTTTCTTT. This codes for CASSLLGFHGNTEAFF. The V call is TRBV5-1, the J call TRBJ1-1; unclear D gene. The length of the CDR3 is 16 residues. Trimming left V 1 base short and J 1 base short, with 14 bases between. Germline lookup yields CDR1 SGHRS and CDR2 YFSETQ.

The table lists this clonotype with a few counts. V is TRBV20-1 and J is TRBJ1-1; D unclear. The length of the CDR3 is 11 residues. Trimming took 6 bases from V and 8 from J, leaving 13 bases between them. Germline V CDR1 and CDR2: DFQATT, SNEGSKA (reference sequence). DNA of the CDR3: TGCAGTGCCACGACACCCCTGGAAGCTTTCTTT. This gives the protein CSATTPLEAFF.

This clonotype appeared a few times. This chain joins TRBV9 and TRBJ1-6; no firm D call. The CDR3 extends over 14 amino acids. The V end lost 7 bases, the J end lost 10 bases, and 18 bases lay between the germline ends. Germline V gives CDR1 SGDLS, CDR2 YYNGEE. The CDR3 loop is CASASDSGSSPLHF. The CDR3 region has the DNA TGTGCCAGCGCCAGCGACTCAGGATCCTCACCCCTCCACTTT.

This clonotype was counted once. This sequence joins TRBV30 and TRBJ1-2; TRBD1 agrees at 7 bases. The CDR3 totals 13 residues. CDR1 is GTSNPN, CDR2 SVGIG, per germline (reference sequence). The ends lost 1 base at V and 8 bases at J; junction bases unmatched: 7. The CDR3 nucleotides read TGTGCCTGGAGTGCGACACAGGGGACGGGCTACACCTTC. Residues: CAWSATQGTGYTF.

V gene TRBV6-5 combines with J gene TRBJ1-5; unclear D gene. The V and J ends lost 0 bases and 6 bases respectively, with 12 bases between them. This CDR3 region has 15 residues. Germline V gives CDR1 MNHEY, CDR2 SVGAGI. CDR3 sequence (DNA): TGTGCCAGCAGTTACTCGAGGCGCGGGAGTCAGCCCCAGCATTTT. The encoded protein is CASSYSRRGSQPQHF.

This clonotype was seen a handful of times. The CDR3 coding sequence is TGTGCCAGCAGCTTAGCTATAAGCTCCTACGAGCAGTACTTC. Amino acid sequence: CASSLAISSYEQYF. The chain couples TRBV11-1 to TRBJ2-7; D unclear. There are 14 residues in the CDR3. Germline V gene sequence: CDR1 SGHAT, CDR2 FQDESV (reference sequence). Trimming took off 0 bases at V and 0 bases at J, with 6 bases between the two ends.

This clonotype was counted only a few times. The chain combines TRBV30 with TRBJ1-2; tentatively, D is TRBD1 (5 bases). The CDR3 runs to 12 residues. CDR1 is GTSNPN and CDR2 is SVGIG in the germline V gene (reference sequence). V shed 2 bases and J shed 8 bases, with 12 bases lying between them. Written as DNA, the CDR3 is TGTGCCTGGAGTCCCGGACAAGGGGGCTACACCTTC. Translation gives CAWSPGQGGYTF.

The V gene is TRBV2, the J gene TRBJ2-6; D is uncertain. Germline lookup yields CDR1 SNHLY and CDR2 FYNNEI. This CDR3 has 14 residues. V was cut by 4 bases and J by 0 bases, with 4 bases left in between. The chain's CDR3 is CASSVRSGANVLTF. CDR3 sequence (DNA): TGTGCCAGCAGTGTACGCTCTGGGGCCAACGTCCTGACTTTC.

This clonotype occurred a few times. This chain links TRBV7-9 with TRBJ1-1, with D hard to call. This CDR3 spans 12 amino acids. V shed 5 bases and J shed 7 bases, with 11 bases lying between them. The germline V gene encodes CDR1 SEHNR and CDR2 FQNEAQ (reference sequence). CDR3 residues: CASSPDWGEAFF. The CDR3 DNA reads TGTGCCAGCAGCCCCGACTGGGGTGAAGCTTTCTTT.

This clonotype appeared a few times. The V and J genes are TRBV21-1 and TRBJ1-2; TRBD1 is the table's D call, not checked against the DNA. TRBV21-1 is deemed a pseudogene. CDR3 size: 15 residues. CDR3 in DNA: TGTGCCAGCACTAAAGGGAGGGGGCAAAACTATGGCTACACCTTC. This encodes CASTKGRGQNYGYTF.

The chain couples TRBV30 to TRBJ1-1, with a weak D call TRBD1 (5 bases). The CDR3 covers 11 residues. Trimming pared 7 bases from V and 1 base from J, leaving 7 bases between. Germline V gene sequence: CDR1 GTSNPN, CDR2 SVGIG (reference sequence). CDR3 protein: CAYGQNTEAFF. DNA for the CDR3: TGTGCCTACGGACAGAACACTGAAGCTTTCTTT.

This clonotype was seen only a few times. This chain uses TRBV6-1 with TRBJ2-1; 9 nucleotides align to TRBD2. The length of the CDR3 is 15 residues. The V gene end was trimmed by 1 base and the J gene end by 4 bases; junction bases not matched to a gene: 2. The germline V gene encodes CDR1 MNHNS and CDR2 SASEGT. DNA for the CDR3: TGTGCCAGCAGTGAAGAAGCGGGGGGATACAATGAGCAGTTCTTC. Its translation is CASSEEAGGYNEQFF.

The chain uses TRBV20-1 and TRBJ1-3, with D hard to call. The germline V and J ends were trimmed by 3 bases and 0 bases, with 6 bases remaining between them. CDR1 is DFQATT, CDR2 SNEGSKA, per germline (reference sequence). This CDR3 has 13 residues. DNA for the CDR3: TGCAGTGCTAGTTTAGACTCTGGAAACACCATATATTTT. Translating gives CSASLDSGNTIYF.

This chain links TRBV12-3 or TRBV12-4 with TRBJ1-1, with 8 bases fitting TRBD1. V was pared by 5 bases and J by 4 bases, with 6 bases of the junction left unmatched. This CDR3 is 14 amino acids long. The chain's CDR3 is CASSRQGTSTEAFF. As DNA, the CDR3 is TGTGCCAGCAGTCGACAGGGGACCTCCACTGAAGCTTTCTTT.

V gene TRBV7-3 combines with J gene TRBJ1-1; D gene uncertain. The CDR3 length is 15 residues. CDR1 SGHTA and CDR2 FQGTGA come from the germline V gene. V was pared by 5 bases and J by 0 bases, with 13 bases between. CDR3 bases: TGTGCCAGCAGCCTTTCCCCGAAATTGAACACTGAAGCTTTCTTT. It translates to CASSLSPKLNTEAFF.

Concerning this clonotype itself: One end of the junction does not line up with germline, which may come from a read error. This rearrangement joins TRBV10-1 to TRBJ1-1; D is unresolved. The CDR3 has 13 amino acids. CDR1 is WNHNN and CDR2 is SYGVQD in the germline V gene (reference sequence). The CDR3 bases are TGCGCCAGCAGTGAGTCGGGTAACAGTGAAGCTTTCTTT. Its protein product is CASSESGNSEAFF.

Only a few counts were recorded for this clonotype. The V call is TRBV20-1, the J call TRBJ2-3, with 11 bases aligning to TRBD1. Looked up from germline, CDR1 is DFQATT and CDR2 is SNEGSKA (reference sequence). There are 14 residues in the CDR3. J lost 4 bases, V lost 5 bases, and 5 bases had no gene match. This chain's CDR3 is CSAPDRGRADTQYF. DNA for the CDR3: TGCAGTGCTCCGGACAGGGGGCGTGCAGATACGCAGTATTTT.

This clonotype was seen a few times. The chain carries TRBV20-1 and TRBJ2-5, with a possible D match to TRBD1 (5 bases). Trimming shortened V by 1 base and J by 5 bases, and 11 bases separated the two germline ends. CDR3 length equals 13 residues. Germline loops: CDR1 DFQATT, CDR2 SNEGSKA (reference sequence). The CDR3 DNA follows: TGCAGTGCTAGAGTACCGGCAGGGGAGACCCAGTACTTC. Amino acids: CSARVPAGETQYF.

The CDR3 here is CASSEVGGPEAFF. As DNA, the CDR3 is TGTGCCAGCAGTGAGGTTGGGGGGCCTGAAGCTTTCTTT. The chain links TRBV6-1 to TRBJ1-1; possibly TRBD1 for D (6 bases). This CDR3 is 13 amino acids long. Germline V gene sequence: CDR1 MNHNS, CDR2 SASEGT. V lost 3 bases, J lost 6 bases, and 11 bases lay in between.